This entry concerns a single TCR beta chain. This clone came up once. The antigen it recognizes is unknown. No base quality information exists; no much larger clone differs at one position. The CDR3 contains 14 residues, cysteine and phenylalanine counted. Only the CDR3 part of the read is kept: 42 bases, read in frame from the first base. Germline trimming amounts to 4 bases on V and 3 bases on J, with 5 as the count of junction bases outside the gene matches. CDR1 and CDR2 are drawn from the germline V gene (reference sequence): WNHNN, SYGVQD. The data are from a study of T cells after somatic rescue of genetic block (dated by TCRdb to the early 2020s). Notes on the research overall: What the study looked at was long-term robustness, specifically in a T-cell system that came about through somatic rescue of a genetic block in T-cell development.

Libraries were constructed by the immunoSEQ multiplex PCR assay. Imported from immuneACCESS, the table was reduced by TCRdb to in-frame sequences with V and J called. These copies leave out some clones; in studies compared against another copy, an unresolved V gene accounts for under half, and the cause of the remainder is not known. The sample yields tens of thousands of clones; 90% were counted once. More than 1.5% of the sample comes from the top ten. Sample: peripheral blood mononuclear cells (PBMCs). The rearrangement joined TRBV10-1 to TRBJ1-2; TRBD1 aligns with 7 central bases. This TCR derives from a young woman. The DNA reads TGCGCCAGCAGTGGGGACAGAACCTACTATGGCTACACCTTC. Translated, this is CASSGDRTYYGYTF.